Sequencing of this T cell receptor beta chain was carried out in a study of T cells in Graves' hyperthyroidism and ophthalmopathy. Study information: Specimen type is peripheral blood, collected at initial diagnosis prior to any treatment. General study results and limits: Ophthalmopathy onset followed model prediction by a median around 6.6 months. In blood, most of the thyroid clonotypes expanded above 0.001 were also present. Ophthalmopathy stood apart from stable hyperthyroidism in a 13 V-J model.

Concerning this clonotype: Its antigen is not known.

J gave up 4 bases and V 0 bases, and 5 bases lay outside the gene matches. The CDR3 runs to 15 residues. In germline, CDR1 is SGHDN, CDR2 FVKESK. There were TCR beta CDR3 regions amplified from RNA transcripts. Primed by the HTBI set, a first-round RT-PCR was run on the TCR CDR3. TCRdb re-called the multiplex PCR reads with MiXCR, one entry per CDR3 protein. The sample contains hundreds of thousands of distinct CDR3 sequences, approximately 14% of which appear only once. The sequenced sample was blood. The receptor was derived from a woman between 50 and 59 years old with Graves' ophthalmopathy. The chain combines TRBV14 with TRBJ1-2, with 7 bases identical to TRBD1. CDR3: CASSQDNRGIYGYTF. In nucleotides, the CDR3 is TGTGCCAGCAGCCAAGATAACAGGGGAATCTATGGCTACACCTTC. Full variable domain (missing parts from reference TRBV14 and TRBJ1-2): EAGVTQFPSHSVIEKGQTVTLRCDPISGHDNLYWYRRVMGKEIKFLLHFVKESKQDESGMPNNRFLAERTGGTYSTLKVQPAELEDSGVYFCASSQDNRGIYGYTFGSGTRLTVV.